This T cell receptor (beta chain) was captured by sequencing in a study of CD8+ T cells in alopecia areata. This clone occurred a few times. Its antigen is not known. The study, taken as a whole, reports: Researchers report lesional scalp, most notably alopecia totalis/universalis, outstripped normal scalp in clonality.

Treatment of the sample: oral pan-JAK inhibitor, 5-10 mg twice daily. The sequencing template was cDNA reverse transcribed from extracted RNA. Generated by immunoSEQ multiplex PCR, the TCRdb table keeps only in-frame clones and is missing some. The table includes fewer than 250,000 clones, 50% to 60% detected once. CDR3 length equals 15 residues. V was pared by 2 bases and J by 4 bases, with 12 bases between. Germline V gene lookup returns CDR1 LGHNA and CDR2 YSLEER. The rearrangement joins TRBV4-3 to TRBJ2-1; D assignment may be TRBD1 or TRBD2 (5 bases each). The receptor was isolated from a human donor with alopecia areata. Sequenced here: CD4+ T cells sorted from blood, sampled at week 4, from a patient treated with tofacitinib. CDR3 loop: CASSQRGLSYNEQFF. The CDR3 DNA sequence: TGCGCCAGCAGCCAACGGGGCCTCTCATACAATGAGCAGTTCTTC.